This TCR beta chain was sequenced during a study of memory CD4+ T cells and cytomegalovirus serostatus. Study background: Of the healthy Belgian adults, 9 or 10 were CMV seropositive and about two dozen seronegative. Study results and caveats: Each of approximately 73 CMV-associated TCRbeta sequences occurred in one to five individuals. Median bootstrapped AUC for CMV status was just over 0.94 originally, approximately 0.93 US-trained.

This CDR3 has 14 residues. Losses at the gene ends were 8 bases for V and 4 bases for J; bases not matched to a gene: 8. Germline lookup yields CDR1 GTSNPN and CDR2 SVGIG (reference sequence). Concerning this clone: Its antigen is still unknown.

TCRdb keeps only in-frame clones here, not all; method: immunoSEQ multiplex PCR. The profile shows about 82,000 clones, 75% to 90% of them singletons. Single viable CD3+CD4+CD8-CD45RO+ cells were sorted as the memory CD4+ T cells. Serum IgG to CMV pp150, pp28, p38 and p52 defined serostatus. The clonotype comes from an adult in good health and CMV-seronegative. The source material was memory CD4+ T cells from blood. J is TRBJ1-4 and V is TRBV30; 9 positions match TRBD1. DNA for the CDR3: TGTGCCGCAACTTTGGGACAGGGTAATGAAAAACTGTTTTTT. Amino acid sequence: CAATLGQGNEKLFF.